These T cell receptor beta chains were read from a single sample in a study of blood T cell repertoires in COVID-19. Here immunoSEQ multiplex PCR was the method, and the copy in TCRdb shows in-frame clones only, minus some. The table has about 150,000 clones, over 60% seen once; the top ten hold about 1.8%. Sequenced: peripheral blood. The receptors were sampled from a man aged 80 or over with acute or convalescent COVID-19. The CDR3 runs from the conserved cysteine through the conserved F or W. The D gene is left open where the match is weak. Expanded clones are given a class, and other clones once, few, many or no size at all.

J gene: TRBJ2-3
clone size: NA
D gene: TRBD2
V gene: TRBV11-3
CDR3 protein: CASSWTGGANTQYF
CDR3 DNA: TGTGCCAGCAGCTGGACGGGAGGCGCTAATACGCAGTATTTT

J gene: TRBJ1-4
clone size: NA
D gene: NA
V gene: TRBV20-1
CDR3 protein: CSASGPGGAWEKLFF
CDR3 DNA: TGCAGTGCTAGTGGGCCGGGTGGGGCTTGGGAAAAACTGTTTTTT

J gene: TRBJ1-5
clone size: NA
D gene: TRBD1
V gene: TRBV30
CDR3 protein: CAWSPGQGFNQPQHF
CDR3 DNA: TGTGCCTGGAGTCCCGGACAGGGCTTCAATCAGCCCCAGCATTTT

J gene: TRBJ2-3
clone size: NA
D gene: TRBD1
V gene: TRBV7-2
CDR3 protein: CAKSQGAGDTQYF
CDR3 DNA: TGTGCCAAGTCGCAGGGGGCTGGAGATACGCAGTATTTT

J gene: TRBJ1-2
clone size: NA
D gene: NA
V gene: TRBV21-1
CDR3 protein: CASSFQSRGYYGYTF
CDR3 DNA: TGTGCCAGCAGCTTCCAGAGTAGGGGGTACTATGGCTACACCTTC

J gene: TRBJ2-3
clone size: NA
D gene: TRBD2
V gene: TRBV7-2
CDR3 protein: CASSLDGRGGPDTQYF
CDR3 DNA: TGTGCCAGCAGCTTAGATGGGCGGGGGGGCCCAGATACGCAGTATTTT

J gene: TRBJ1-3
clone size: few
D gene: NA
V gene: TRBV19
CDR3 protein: CASSIYQSSGNTIYF
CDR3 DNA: TGTGCCAGTAGTATTTATCAGTCCTCTGGAAACACCATATATTTT

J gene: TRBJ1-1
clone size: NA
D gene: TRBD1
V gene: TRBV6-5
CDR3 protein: CASSYLQGIAEAFF
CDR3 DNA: TGTGCCAGCAGTTACCTACAGGGGATCGCTGAAGCTTTCTTT

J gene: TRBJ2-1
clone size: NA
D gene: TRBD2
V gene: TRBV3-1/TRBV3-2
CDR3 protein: CASSRSGGLSNEQFF
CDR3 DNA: TGTGCCAGCAGCCGGAGCGGGGGGTTGAGCAATGAGCAGTTCTTC

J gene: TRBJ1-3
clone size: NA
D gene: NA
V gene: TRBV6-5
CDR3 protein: CASSYSGLSGNTIYF
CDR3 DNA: TGTGCCAGCAGTTACTCGGGGCTCTCTGGAAACACCATATATTTT

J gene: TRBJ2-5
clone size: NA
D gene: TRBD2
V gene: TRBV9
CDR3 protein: CASSVRGGTETQYF
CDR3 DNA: TGTGCCAGCAGCGTCCGGGGGGGCACAGAGACCCAGTACTTC

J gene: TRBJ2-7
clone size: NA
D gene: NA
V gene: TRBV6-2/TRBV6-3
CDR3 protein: CASSYQAYEQYF
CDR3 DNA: TGTGCCAGCAGTTACCAGGCCTACGAGCAGTACTTC

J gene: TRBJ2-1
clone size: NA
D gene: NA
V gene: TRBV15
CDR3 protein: CATSRLPRGYEQFF
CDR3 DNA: TGTGCCACCAGCAGACTCCCCAGAGGCTATGAGCAGTTCTTC

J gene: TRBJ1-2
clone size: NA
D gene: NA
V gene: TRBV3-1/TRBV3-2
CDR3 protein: CASSQADLGGGYTF
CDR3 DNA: TGTGCCAGCAGCCAAGCAGATCTGGGGGGAGGCTACACCTTC

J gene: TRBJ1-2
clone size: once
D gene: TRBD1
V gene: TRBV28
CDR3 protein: CASGDRGLINYTF
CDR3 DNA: TGTGCCAGCGGAGACAGGGGGCTTATCAACTACACCTTC

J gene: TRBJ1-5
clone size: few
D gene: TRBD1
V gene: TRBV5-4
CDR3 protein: CASSWDSNQPQHF
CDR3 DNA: TGTGCCAGCAGCTGGGACAGTAATCAGCCCCAGCATTTT

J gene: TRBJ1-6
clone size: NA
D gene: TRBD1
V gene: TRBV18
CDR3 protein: CASSPGQGSNSPLHF
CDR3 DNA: TGTGCCAGCTCACCGGGACAGGGGAGCAATTCACCCCTCCACTTT

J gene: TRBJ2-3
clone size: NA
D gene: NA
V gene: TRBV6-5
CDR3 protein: CASSSIGVSTDTQYF
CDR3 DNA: TGTGCCAGCAGTTCCATCGGGGTTAGCACAGATACGCAGTATTTT

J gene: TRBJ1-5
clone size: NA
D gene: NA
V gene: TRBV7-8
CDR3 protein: CASSLRLDSFFSNQPQHF
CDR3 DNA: TGTGCCAGCAGCTTACGACTCGACTCCTTCTTTAGCAATCAGCCCCAGCATTTT

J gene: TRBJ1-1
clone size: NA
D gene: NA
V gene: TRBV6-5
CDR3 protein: CASSYSSLGARTEAFF
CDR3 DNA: TGTGCCAGCAGTTACTCCTCCCTAGGGGCGCGGACTGAAGCTTTCTTT

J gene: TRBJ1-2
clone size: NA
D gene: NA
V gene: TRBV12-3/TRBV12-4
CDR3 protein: CASSTGQVRGYTF
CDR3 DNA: TGTGCCAGCAGTACAGGACAAGTCCGGGGCTACACCTTC

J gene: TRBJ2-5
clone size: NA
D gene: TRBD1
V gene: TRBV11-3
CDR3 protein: CASSVDRGRRQETQYF
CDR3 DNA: TGTGCCAGCAGCGTCGACAGGGGCCGACGGCAGGAGACCCAGTACTTC

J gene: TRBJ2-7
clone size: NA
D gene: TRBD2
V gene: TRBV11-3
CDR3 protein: CASSFGGEISYEQYF
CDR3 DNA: TGTGCCAGCAGCTTCGGGGGGGAGATTTCCTACGAGCAGTACTTC

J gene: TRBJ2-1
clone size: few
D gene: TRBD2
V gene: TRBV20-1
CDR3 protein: CSGTSGNEQFF
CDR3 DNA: TGCAGTGGGACTAGCGGGAATGAGCAGTTCTTC

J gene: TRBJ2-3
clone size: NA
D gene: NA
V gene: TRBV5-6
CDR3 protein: CASSLGTFTDTQYF
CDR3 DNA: TGTGCCAGCAGCTTGGGGACTTTCACAGATACGCAGTATTTT

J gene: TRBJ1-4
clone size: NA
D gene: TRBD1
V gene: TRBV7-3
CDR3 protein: CASSPSSGTDEKLFF
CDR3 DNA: TGTGCCAGCAGCCCCTCTTCCGGGACAGATGAAAAACTGTTTTTT

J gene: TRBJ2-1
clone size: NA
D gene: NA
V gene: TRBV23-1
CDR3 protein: CASSSRFYRGQFF
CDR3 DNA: TGCGCCAGCAGTTCAAGGTTTTACCGGGGGCAGTTCTTC

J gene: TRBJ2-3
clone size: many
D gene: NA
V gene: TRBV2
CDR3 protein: CASSGPAGSTDTQYF
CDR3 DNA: TGTGCCAGCAGTGGACCAGCGGGTAGCACAGATACGCAGTATTTT

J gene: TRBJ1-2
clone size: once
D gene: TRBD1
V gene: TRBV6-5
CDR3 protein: CASGGQGNNYGYTF
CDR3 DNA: TGTGCCAGCGGAGGACAGGGGAACAACTATGGCTACACCTTC